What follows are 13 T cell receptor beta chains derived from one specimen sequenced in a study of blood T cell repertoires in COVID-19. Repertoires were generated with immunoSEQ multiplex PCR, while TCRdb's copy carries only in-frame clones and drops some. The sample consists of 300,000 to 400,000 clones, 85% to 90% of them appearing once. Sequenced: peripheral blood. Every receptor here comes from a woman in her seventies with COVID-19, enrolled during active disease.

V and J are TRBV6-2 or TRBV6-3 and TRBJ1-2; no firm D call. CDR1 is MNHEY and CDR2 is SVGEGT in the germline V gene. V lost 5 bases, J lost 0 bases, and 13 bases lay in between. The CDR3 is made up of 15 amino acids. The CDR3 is CASSGGPQSNYGYTF. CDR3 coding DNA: TGTGCCAGCAGTGGAGGGCCACAGTCTAACTATGGCTACACCTTC.

This CDR3 is CASSYSKEDMNTEAFF. The CDR3 DNA follows: TGTGCCAGCAGTTACTCGAAAGAGGACATGAACACTGAAGCTTTCTTT. The V and J genes are TRBV6-2 or TRBV6-3 and TRBJ1-1; possible D gene TRBD1, 5 bases. Germline V gene data show CDR1 as MNHEY and CDR2 as SVGEGT. The CDR3 covers 16 residues. With 0 bases removed from V and 0 bases from J, the gap between germline ends came to 11 bases.

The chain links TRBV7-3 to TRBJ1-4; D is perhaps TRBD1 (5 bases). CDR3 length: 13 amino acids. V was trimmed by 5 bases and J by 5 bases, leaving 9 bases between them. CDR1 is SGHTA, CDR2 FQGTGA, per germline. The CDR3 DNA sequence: TGTGCCAGCAGCCCAGGGATAAATGAAAAACTGTTTTTT. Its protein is CASSPGINEKLFF.

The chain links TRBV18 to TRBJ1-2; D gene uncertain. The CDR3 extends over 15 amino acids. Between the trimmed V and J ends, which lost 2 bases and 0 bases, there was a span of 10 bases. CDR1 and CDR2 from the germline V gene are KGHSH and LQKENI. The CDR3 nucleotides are TGTGCCAGCTCACCAGTCGGGGAAGCTAACTATGGCTACACCTTC. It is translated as CASSPVGEANYGYTF.

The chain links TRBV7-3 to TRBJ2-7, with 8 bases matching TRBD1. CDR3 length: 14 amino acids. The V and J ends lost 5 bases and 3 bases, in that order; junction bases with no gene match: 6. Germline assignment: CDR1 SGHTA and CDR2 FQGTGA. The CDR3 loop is CASSPSGTGYEQYF. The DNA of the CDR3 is TGTGCCAGCAGCCCGTCCGGGACAGGCTACGAGCAGTACTTC.

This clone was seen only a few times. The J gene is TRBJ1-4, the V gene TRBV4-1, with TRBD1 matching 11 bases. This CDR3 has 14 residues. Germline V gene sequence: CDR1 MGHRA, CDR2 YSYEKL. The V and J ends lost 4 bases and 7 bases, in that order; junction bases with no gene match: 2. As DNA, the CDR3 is TGCGCCAGCAGCCGGGGACAGGGGGTTGAAAAACTGTTTTTT. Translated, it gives CASSRGQGVEKLFF.

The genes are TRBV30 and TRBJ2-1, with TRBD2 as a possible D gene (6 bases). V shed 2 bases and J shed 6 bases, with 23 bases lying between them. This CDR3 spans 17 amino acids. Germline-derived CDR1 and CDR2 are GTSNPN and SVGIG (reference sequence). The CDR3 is CAWSPTLGTGLINEQFF. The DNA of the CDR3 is TGTGCCTGGAGTCCCACTCTCGGGACGGGACTTATCAATGAGCAGTTCTTC.

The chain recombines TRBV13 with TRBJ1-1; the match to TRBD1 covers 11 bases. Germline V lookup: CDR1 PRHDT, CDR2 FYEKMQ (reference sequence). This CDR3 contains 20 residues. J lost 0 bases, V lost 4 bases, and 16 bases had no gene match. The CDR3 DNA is TGTGCCAGCAGCTCGCAATCCTCCCGGGACAGGGGGGCTATGAACACTGAAGCTTTCTTT. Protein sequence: CASSSQSSRDRGAMNTEAFF.

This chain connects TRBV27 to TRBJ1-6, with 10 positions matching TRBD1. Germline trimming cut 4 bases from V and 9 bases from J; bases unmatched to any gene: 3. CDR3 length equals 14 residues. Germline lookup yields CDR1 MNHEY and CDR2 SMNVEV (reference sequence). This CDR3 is CASSSGTGASPLHF. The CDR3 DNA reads TGTGCCAGCAGTTCCGGGACAGGGGCTTCACCCCTCCACTTT.

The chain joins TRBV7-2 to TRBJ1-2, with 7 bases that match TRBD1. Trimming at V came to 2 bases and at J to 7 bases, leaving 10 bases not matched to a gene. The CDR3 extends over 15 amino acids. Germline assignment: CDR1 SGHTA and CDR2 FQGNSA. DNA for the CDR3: TGTGCCAGCAGCTTATCTTTAGAGGGGGCGATTGGCTACACCTTC. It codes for CASSLSLEGAIGYTF.

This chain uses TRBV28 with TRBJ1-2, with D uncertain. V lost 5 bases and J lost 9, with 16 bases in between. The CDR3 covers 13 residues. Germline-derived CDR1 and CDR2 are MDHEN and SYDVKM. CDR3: CASSAELRYSYTF. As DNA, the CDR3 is TGTGCCAGCAGTGCGGAGCTACGCTACAGCTACACCTTC.

The CDR3 reads CASSVSGSGANVLTF. Written as DNA, the CDR3 is TGTGCCAGCTCCGTTTCAGGGTCTGGGGCCAACGTCCTGACTTTC. The rearrangement links TRBV18 to TRBJ2-6, with D perhaps matching TRBD1 (5 bases). In germline, CDR1 is KGHSH, CDR2 LQKENI. This CDR3 is 15 amino acids long. V shed 6 bases and J shed 1 base, with 10 bases lying between them.

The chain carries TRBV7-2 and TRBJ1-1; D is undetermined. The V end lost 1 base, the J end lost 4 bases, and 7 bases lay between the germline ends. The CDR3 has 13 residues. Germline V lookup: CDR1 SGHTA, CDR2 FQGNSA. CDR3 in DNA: TGTGCCAGCAGCTTAGAGGCGGCCACTGAAGCTTTCTTT. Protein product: CASSLEAATEAFF.